Below, 18 T cell receptor beta chains from the same sample are listed, as sequenced in a study of T cell repertoires in cytomegalovirus infection. TCRdb re-derived calls from the reads in MiXCR, one entry per CDR3 protein. The sample has just under 550,000 distinct CDR3 sequences; less than 30% are singletons. The specimen was PBMCs. The source is a human donor in good health (CMV status not recorded). Some clones in this sample may be carry-over from other donors' samples.

This clonotype was seen more than once but under ten times. The chain joins TRBV11-2 to TRBJ2-3; a possible D gene is TRBD2 (6 bases). CDR1 SGHAT and CDR2 FQNNGV come from the germline V gene. Trimming left V 7 bases short and J 3 bases short, with 14 bases between. The CDR3 sequence is 14 residues long. CDR3 residues: CASNNEEGTDTQYF. The CDR3 nucleotides are TGTGCCAGCAACAACGAGGAGGGAACAGATACGCAGTATTTT.

This clonotype was observed a handful of times. The V gene is TRBV19, the J gene TRBJ2-2; 7 bases map to TRBD1. Germline CDR1 is LNHDA and CDR2 is SQIVND (reference sequence). CDR3 length: 14 residues. Losses at the gene ends were 5 bases for V and 7 bases for J; bases not matched to a gene: 7. As DNA, the CDR3 is TGTGCCAGTAGTCGACAGGGTTTAAGCGGGGAGCTGTTTTTT. It yields the protein CASSRQGLSGELFF.

This clonotype was seen a handful of times. The V and J genes are TRBV28 and TRBJ2-5, with D perhaps TRBD1 (5 bases). This CDR3 contains 14 residues. The germline V gene has CDR1 MDHEN and CDR2 SYDVKM. The V and J ends lost 6 bases and 3 bases respectively, with 14 bases between them. The CDR3 sequence: CASSQSGSEETQYF. As DNA, the CDR3 is TGTGCCAGCAGCCAGTCAGGGTCCGAAGAGACCCAGTACTTC.

This clonotype was picked up many times. The chain carries TRBV7-9 and TRBJ1-6; TRBD1 might be the D (5 bases). Germline V gene lookup returns CDR1 SEHNR and CDR2 FQNEAQ (reference sequence). The V end was cut by 0 bases, the J end by 6 bases, with 9 bases between. The CDR3 runs 15 residues. The CDR3 spells CASSLATGTNSPLHF. For the CDR3, the DNA is TGTGCCAGCAGCTTAGCTACGGGGACTAATTCACCCCTCCACTTT. Full variable domain (remainder filled in from reference TRBV7-9 and TRBJ1-6): DTGVSQNPRHKITKRGQNVTFRCDPISEHNRLYWYRQTLGQGPEFLTYFQNEAQLEKSRLLSDRFSAERPKGSFSTLEIQRTEQGDSAMYLCASSLATGTNSPLHFGNGTRLTVT.

Many counts were recorded for this clonotype. This chain uses TRBV10-3 with TRBJ1-2; 9 nucleotides align to TRBD1. This CDR3 comprises 16 residues. In germline, CDR1 is ENHRY, CDR2 SYGVKD. J was trimmed by 2 bases and V by 2 bases; bases with no gene match: 6. CDR3 region: CAISETGTGTNYGYTF. CDR3 in DNA: TGTGCCATCAGTGAGACTGGGACAGGGACGAACTATGGCTACACCTTC.

This clonotype was detected only a few times. The chain recombines TRBV28 with TRBJ1-2; 7 bases map to TRBD1. V dropped 5 bases and J dropped 4; count of bases not matched to a gene: 10. CDR1 MDHEN and CDR2 SYDVKM come from the germline V gene. The CDR3 totals 15 residues. This CDR3 is CASSMTGLWGYGYTF. The CDR3 bases are TGTGCCAGCAGTATGACAGGGTTGTGGGGCTATGGCTACACCTTC.

Notes on this clonotype: Compared with germline, one end of the junction differs, possibly owing to a read error. The chain is built from TRBV19 and TRBJ2-2, with 12 nucleotides matching TRBD2. The CDR3 extends over 20 amino acids. Germline CDR1 is LNHDA and CDR2 is SQIVND (reference sequence). CDR3 in amino acids: CASSIGQGINGLAGTGELVF. CDR3 DNA sequence: TGTGCCAGTAGTATCGGCCAGGGAATCAACGGACTAGCGGGGACCGGGGAGCTGGTTTTT.

The CDR3 sequence: CASSLAASRNTGELFF. The DNA for the CDR3 is TGTGCCAGCAGCTTGGCGGCTAGCAGAAACACCGGGGAGCTGTTTTTT. J is TRBJ2-2 and V is TRBV5-4, with D tentatively TRBD2 (5 bases). V was clipped by 0 bases and J by 2 bases, with 11 bases between them. CDR1 and CDR2 from the germline V gene are SGHNT and YYREEE (reference sequence). The CDR3 totals 16 residues.

V and J are TRBV6-6 and TRBJ1-3; 7 bases match TRBD1. The germline V gene has CDR1 MNHNY and CDR2 SVGAGI (reference sequence). The CDR3 loop spans 14 amino acids. V trimming: 7 bases; J trimming: 7 bases; junction bases outside the gene matches: 10. CDR3 in DNA: TGTGCCAGCACCCGACAGGGAATGAGTAACACCATATATTTT. Translation gives CASTRQGMSNTIYF.

This chain connects TRBV7-4 to TRBJ1-3; no reliable D call. V was shortened by 3 bases and J by 3 bases, with 9 bases between the two germline ends. CDR3 length equals 14 residues. Germline CDR1 reads SGHVT; CDR2 reads SQSDAQ. The CDR3 coding sequence is TGTGCCAGCAGCTTTCAAGGTAGTGGAAACACCATATATTTT. Protein product: CASSFQGSGNTIYF.

This clonotype was seen a handful of times. This chain links TRBV27 with TRBJ1-5, with 7 bases that match TRBD1. Germline V gives CDR1 MNHEY, CDR2 SMNVEV (reference sequence). The CDR3 runs to 14 residues. V gave up 2 bases and J gave up 8 bases; unmatched junction bases: 6. This CDR3 reads CASSLGQGGKPQHF. Here the CDR3 DNA reads TGTGCCAGCAGTTTAGGGCAGGGGGGGAAGCCCCAGCATTTT.

The table lists this clonotype with a few counts. This chain joins TRBV27 and TRBJ2-2, with D unclear. The CDR3 loop spans 12 amino acids. The germline V gene encodes CDR1 MNHEY and CDR2 SMNVEV (reference sequence). Trimming left V 3 bases short and J 8 bases short, with 7 bases between. The CDR3 region has the DNA TGTGCCAGCAGTTTGAACTTAGGGGAGCTGTTTTTT. It encodes CASSLNLGELFF.

V usage is TRBV7-3 and J usage is TRBJ2-1; a weak D match, TRBD2 (6 bases). The germline V and J ends were trimmed by 3 bases and 0 bases, with 18 bases remaining between them. Germline V gene lookup returns CDR1 SGHTA and CDR2 FQGTGA. The length of the CDR3 is 18 residues. The chain's CDR3 is CASSFALERASSYNEQFF. The CDR3 nucleotides read TGTGCCAGCAGCTTCGCCCTAGAGCGGGCGAGCTCCTACAATGAGCAGTTCTTC. The variable domain in full, completed from reference TRBV7-3 and TRBJ2-1, reads GAGVSQTPSNKVTEKGKYVELRCDPISGHTALYWYRQSLGQGPEFLIYFQGTGAADDSGLPNDRFFAVRPEGSVSTLKIQRTERGDSAVYLCASSFALERASSYNEQFFGPGTRLTVL.

This clonotype was detected only a few times. This chain links TRBV5-1 with TRBJ2-1; no definite D call. The V end was cut by 0 bases, the J end by 5 bases, with 9 bases between. CDR1 and CDR2 from the germline V gene are SGHRS and YFSETQ. The CDR3 is made up of 14 amino acids. CDR3 protein: CASSLGDPDNEQFF. CDR3 in DNA: TGCGCCAGCAGCTTGGGCGACCCTGACAATGAGCAGTTCTTC.

This clonotype occurred many times. V and J are TRBV7-9 and TRBJ1-2; no definite D call. Germline CDR1 is SEHNR and CDR2 is FQNEAQ (reference sequence). Trimming removed 1 base at V and 8 bases at J, with 8 bases between. The CDR3 sequence is 12 residues long. The CDR3 nucleotides read TGTGCCAGCAGCTTAGTAGTAGGAGGCTACACCTTC. Its translation: CASSLVVGGYTF.

This clonotype occurred many times. This rearrangement joins TRBV7-6 to TRBJ2-1; 7 bases are shared with TRBD2. V trimming: 3 bases; J trimming: 5 bases; junction bases outside the gene matches: 4. Germline assignment: CDR1 SGHVS and CDR2 FNYEAQ. This CDR3 region has 14 residues. CDR3: CASSLWLADNEQFF. The CDR3 nucleotides are TGTGCCAGCAGCTTGTGGCTAGCGGACAATGAGCAGTTCTTC.

This clonotype showed up just a few times. This sequence joins TRBV14 and TRBJ1-4, with D unclear. The length of the CDR3 is 11 residues. With 3 bases removed from V and 10 bases from J, the gap between germline ends came to 6 bases. In germline, CDR1 is SGHDN, CDR2 FVKESK. The CDR3 is CASSHGVKLFF. The CDR3 DNA reads as TGTGCCAGCAGCCATGGCGTAAAACTGTTTTTT.

The V call is TRBV4-1, the J call TRBJ2-3; weak D call: TRBD2 (6 bases). The germline V gene encodes CDR1 MGHRA and CDR2 YSYEKL. Trimming left V 0 bases short and J 5 bases short, with 15 bases between. The CDR3 length is 16 residues. The CDR3 is CASSQEMPGDGDTQYF. As DNA, the CDR3 is TGCGCCAGCAGCCAAGAAATGCCGGGAGACGGAGATACGCAGTATTTT.